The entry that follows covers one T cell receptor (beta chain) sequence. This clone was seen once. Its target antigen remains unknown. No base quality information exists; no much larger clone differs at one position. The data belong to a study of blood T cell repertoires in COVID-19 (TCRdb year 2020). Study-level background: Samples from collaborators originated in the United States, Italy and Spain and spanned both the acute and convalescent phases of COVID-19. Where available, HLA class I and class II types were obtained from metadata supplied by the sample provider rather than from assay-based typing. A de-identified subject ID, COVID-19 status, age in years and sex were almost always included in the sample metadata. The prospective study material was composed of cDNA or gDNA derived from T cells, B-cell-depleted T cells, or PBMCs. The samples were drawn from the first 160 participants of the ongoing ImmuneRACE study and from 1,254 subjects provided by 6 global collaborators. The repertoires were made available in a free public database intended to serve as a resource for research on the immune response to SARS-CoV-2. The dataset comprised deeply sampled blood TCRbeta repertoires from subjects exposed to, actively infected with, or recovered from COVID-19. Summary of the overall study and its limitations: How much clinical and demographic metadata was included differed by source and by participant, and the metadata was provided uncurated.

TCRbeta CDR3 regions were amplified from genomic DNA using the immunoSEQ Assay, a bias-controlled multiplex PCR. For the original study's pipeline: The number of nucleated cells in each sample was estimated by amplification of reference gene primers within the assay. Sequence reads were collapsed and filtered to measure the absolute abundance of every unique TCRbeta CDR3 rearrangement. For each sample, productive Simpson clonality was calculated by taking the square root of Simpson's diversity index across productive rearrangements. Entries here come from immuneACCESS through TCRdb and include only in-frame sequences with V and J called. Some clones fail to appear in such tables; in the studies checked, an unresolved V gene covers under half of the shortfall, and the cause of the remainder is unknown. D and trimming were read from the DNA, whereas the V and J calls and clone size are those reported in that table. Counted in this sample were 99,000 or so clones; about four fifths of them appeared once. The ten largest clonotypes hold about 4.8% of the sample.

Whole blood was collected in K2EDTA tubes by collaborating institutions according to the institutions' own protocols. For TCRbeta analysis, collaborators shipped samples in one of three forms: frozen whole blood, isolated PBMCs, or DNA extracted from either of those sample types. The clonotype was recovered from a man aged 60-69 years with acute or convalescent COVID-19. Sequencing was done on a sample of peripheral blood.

The nucleotides read TGTGCCTGGAGTTCAAATGAAAAACTGTTTTTT. Its protein product is CAWSSNEKLFF. Recombination connected TRBV30 to TRBJ1-4, with no confident D gene call. V is shortened by 2 bases, J by 5 bases, and the region joining them spans 3 bases. The CDR1 and CDR2 encoded by the germline V gene (reference sequence) are GTSNPN and SVGIG. The CDR3 goes from the cysteine to the phenylalanine over 11 residues. Of the read, only the CDR3 DNA is kept; its 33 bases are in frame from base 1.